Described below is a single TCR beta chain sequence and its context. Its matching antigen is unknown. TCRdb's table, derived via immunoSEQ multiplex PCR, lists solely in-frame clones and lacks some. The data contain 77,000 or so clones, about nine tenths of them seen just once; the ten biggest clones take up 0.45% to 0.65%. The CDR3 has 17 amino acids. The sample originates from a study of OX40 agonist ivuxolimab in advanced cancers. Background on the study: An agonistic human IgG2 monoclonal antibody against OX40 (CD134) was given.

Regarding the study as a whole: Clonal expansion from baseline to week 6 occurred in both CD4+ and CD8+ T cells. Average numbers of expanded clones were greater in CD8+ T cells than in CD4+.

The receptor's source is an adult with an advanced solid tumor such as melanoma, head and neck, liver or kidney cancer. Sequenced material: CD4+ or CD8+ T cells sorted from blood, taken in a trial of the OX40 agonist ivuxolimab. The rearrangement links TRBV21-1 to TRBJ2-5. TRBV21-1 is described as a pseudogene. In DNA, the CDR3 is TGTGCCAGCCTGCACCTATCCCACGGGGACGAGCTAGAGACCCAGTACTTC. This codes for CASLHLSHGDELETQYF.